The entry below describes one T cell receptor beta chain. High-throughput TCR beta sequencing covered peripheral CD8+ and CD4+ T cells. TEMRA cells underwent FACS enrichment and CD8+ and CD4+ T cells underwent negative isolation. Germline CDR1 MNHEY, CDR2 SMNVEV (reference sequence). This CDR3 region has 15 residues. Between the trimmed V and J ends, which lost 4 bases and 0 bases, there was a span of 10 bases. The sample originates from a study of CD8 T cells in Susac syndrome. The RNA, about 0.5 to 1 ug, was put through reverse transcription using random hexamers. Each CDR3 protein gets one entry after TCRdb re-called the immunoSEQ multiplex PCR reads with MiXCR. The sample carries about 300,000 distinct CDR3 sequences, around 89% recorded once.

J is TRBJ1-5 and V is TRBV27; no clear D gene. This clonotype originated in a human donor with multiple sclerosis. The sample comprised CD8+ T cells from PBMCs. CDR3: CASSSGWDSNQPQHF. The CDR3 DNA sequence: TGTGCCAGCAGTTCCGGATGGGATAGCAATCAGCCCCAGCATTTT.